This entry lists 28 T cell receptor beta chains sequenced from one sample in a study of PD-1 blockade in classical Hodgkin lymphoma. Here immunoSEQ multiplex PCR was the method, and the copy in TCRdb shows in-frame clones only, minus some. This table holds approximately 80,000 clones, roughly 90% found once. Autologous stem cell transplantation was followed by relapse in every patient, and brentuximab vedotin exposure varied. Sequences were derived from peripheral blood mononuclear cells (PBMCs), sampled at baseline. The receptors shown here come from a human donor with classical Hodgkin lymphoma.

This chain joins TRBV4-1 and TRBJ1-4; unclear D gene. Germline values: CDR1 MGHRA, CDR2 YSYEKL. The CDR3 extends over 14 amino acids. V lost 1 base and J 7 bases, leaving 10 bases between the germline ends. The CDR3 DNA reads TGCGCCAGCAGCCAAGGGCAGGCGGGTGAAAAACTGTTTTTT. It specifies CASSQGQAGEKLFF.

The V gene is TRBV12-5, the J gene TRBJ2-1; 10 bases align to TRBD2. The CDR3 is 16 amino acids. Germline CDR1 is LGHNT and CDR2 is FRNRAP. V lost 6 bases and J lost 3; bases outside the gene matches: 8. The CDR3 DNA reads as TGTGCTAGTGGCCGCGCCCGGACTAGCGGCTACAATGAGCAGTTCTTC. Translated: CASGRARTSGYNEQFF.

The chain has TRBV18 and TRBJ1-4, with D maybe TRBD1 (5 bases). The CDR3 is 13 residues long. Trimming stripped 10 bases from V and 7 bases from J, with 16 bases between. Germline V gene lookup returns CDR1 KGHSH and CDR2 LQKENI. This CDR3 reads CATNRDEGEKLFF. CDR3 bases: TGTGCCACCAACCGGGACGAAGGTGAAAAACTGTTTTTT.

The V gene is TRBV11-2, the J gene TRBJ2-7, with 7 bases identical to TRBD1. The CDR3 extends over 16 amino acids. Germline V gene data show CDR1 as SGHAT and CDR2 as FQNNGV. The V segment lost 4 bases and the J segment 1 base; nucleotides outside the gene matches: 10. CDR3 sequence (DNA): TGTGCCAGCAGCTACGTTACCGGGACAGCGTCCTACGAGCAGTACTTC. Encoded protein: CASSYVTGTASYEQYF.

V usage is TRBV7-6 and J usage is TRBJ2-1, with 10 bases fitting TRBD2. V shed 1 base, J shed 6 bases, and the junction held 6 bases outside the gene matches. The germline V gene encodes CDR1 SGHVS and CDR2 FNYEAQ. There are 16 residues in the CDR3. In DNA, the CDR3 is TGTGCCAGCAGCTTAGGGGGGGGACTAGCGATCAATGAGCAGTTCTTC. It specifies CASSLGGGLAINEQFF.

The rearrangement uses TRBV6-6 and TRBJ2-6, with unresolved D. Looked up from germline, CDR1 is MNHNY and CDR2 is SVGAGI (reference sequence). This CDR3 has 12 amino acids. Trimming shortened V by 5 bases and J by 3 bases, and 2 bases separated the two germline ends. In DNA form, the CDR3 reads TGTGCCAGCAGTCTTGGGGCCAACGTCCTGACTTTC. It codes for CASSLGANVLTF.

This chain links TRBV4-1 with TRBJ1-4, with D perhaps matching TRBD1 (5 bases). CDR3 size: 19 residues. V lost 0 bases, J lost 0 bases, and 17 bases lay in between. CDR1 is MGHRA, CDR2 YSYEKL, per germline. In DNA form, the CDR3 reads TGCGCCAGCAGCCAAGATCAGCAGCGGGGGTTTGCAACTAATGAAAAACTGTTTTTT. As protein: CASSQDQQRGFATNEKLFF.

The rearrangement joins TRBV5-5 to TRBJ1-2; 8 bases fit TRBD1. The CDR3 spans 15 residues. CDR1 SGHKS and CDR2 YYEKEE come from the germline V gene (reference sequence). V lost 1 base and J lost 2; bases outside the gene matches: 4. CDR3 in amino acids: CASSLFGQGNYGYTF. The DNA of the CDR3 is TGTGCCAGCAGCTTGTTTGGACAGGGAAACTATGGCTACACCTTC.

The chain links TRBV20-1 to TRBJ1-1; D not resolved. Per germline, CDR1 DFQATT and CDR2 SNEGSKA (reference sequence). This CDR3 region has 11 residues. V lost 4 bases and J 1 base, leaving 4 bases between the germline ends. The CDR3 region has the DNA TGCAGTGCTAAGGAGAACACTGAAGCTTTCTTT. It is translated as CSAKENTEAFF.

The CDR3 region is CASSIPGAGANVLTF. The CDR3 region has the DNA TGTGCCAGCAGCATTCCAGGGGCTGGGGCCAACGTCCTGACTTTC. The chain has TRBV5-5 and TRBJ2-6, with TRBD1 as a possible D gene (6 bases). The CDR3 runs 15 residues. Germline loops: CDR1 SGHKS, CDR2 YYEKEE (reference sequence). Trimming stripped 4 bases from V and 2 bases from J, with 10 bases between.

The chain employs TRBV10-3 and TRBJ2-1; D is unclear. V was shortened by 0 bases and J by 3 bases, with 12 bases between the two germline ends. Germline CDR1 and CDR2: ENHRY and SYGVKD. The CDR3 loop spans 16 amino acids. In DNA form, the CDR3 reads TGTGCCATCAGTGAGTCGGCCCTTTTAGGCTACAATGAGCAGTTCTTC. Its protein is CAISESALLGYNEQFF.

The CDR3 coding sequence is TGTGCCAGCAGCTTAGATCCGGGACGGACCTATGGCTACACCTTC. Residues: CASSLDPGRTYGYTF. The V gene is TRBV11-2, the J gene TRBJ1-2, with D possibly TRBD1 on 5 matching bases. Trimming cost V 0 bases and J 4 bases, with 12 bases left between them. The CDR3 is made up of 15 amino acids. Looked up from germline, CDR1 is SGHAT and CDR2 is FQNNGV.

The rearrangement links TRBV28 to TRBJ2-2; D may be TRBD2 (5 bases). This CDR3 spans 16 amino acids. The V gene lost 1 base and the J gene lost 2 bases, with 11 bases spanning the gap. The germline V gene has CDR1 MDHEN and CDR2 SYDVKM. The DNA of the CDR3 is TGTGCCAGCAGTTTATACGAGGGAGCAAACACCGGGGAGCTGTTTTTT. Amino acids: CASSLYEGANTGELFF. Supplemented by reference TRBV28 and TRBJ2-2, the full variable domain reads DVKVTQSSRYLVKRTGEKVFLECVQDMDHENMFWYRQDPGLGLRLIYFSYDVKMKEKGDIPEGYSVSREKKERFSLILESASTNQTSMYLCASSLYEGANTGELFFGEGSRLTVL.

The CDR3 DNA reads as TGTGCCAGCAGCGAGGGGACAATAAGTTATGAAAAACTGTTTTTT. Its protein product is CASSEGTISYEKLFF. This chain links TRBV6-5 with TRBJ1-4, with TRBD1 as a possible D gene (6 bases). V was clipped by 6 bases and J by 6 bases, with 17 bases between them. The germline V gene encodes CDR1 MNHEY and CDR2 SVGAGI. The CDR3 totals 15 residues.

The J gene is TRBJ2-3, the V gene TRBV30; D remains ambiguous. Germline V gene data show CDR1 as GTSNPN and CDR2 as SVGIG (reference sequence). Trimming stripped 1 base from V and 2 bases from J, with 4 bases between. The CDR3 loop spans 12 amino acids. The CDR3 loop reads CAWSEPTDTQYF. In nucleotides, the CDR3 is TGTGCCTGGAGTGAACCCACAGATACGCAGTATTTT.

This chain connects TRBV19 to TRBJ1-5, with unresolved D. V lost 1 base and J 0 bases, leaving 4 bases between the germline ends. The CDR3 extends over 14 amino acids. Germline CDR1 and CDR2: LNHDA and SQIVND (reference sequence). The CDR3 DNA reads TGTGCCAGTAGTATAGGGGTTAGCAATCAGCCCCAGCATTTT. This codes for CASSIGVSNQPQHF.

This clone was seen a handful of times. The J gene is TRBJ2-7, the V gene TRBV18, with TRBD1 matching over 9 bases. Germline loops: CDR1 KGHSH, CDR2 LQKENI. J gave up 4 bases and V 6 bases, and 7 bases lay outside the gene matches. The CDR3 runs 14 residues. CDR3 nucleotide sequence: TGTGCCAGCTCCCAAGACAGGGGGAAGTACGAGCAGTACTTC. Its protein is CASSQDRGKYEQYF.

The chain carries TRBV7-2 and TRBJ2-7; no firm D call. This CDR3 contains 13 residues. Trimming pared 3 bases from V and 7 bases from J, leaving 13 bases between. Germline assignment: CDR1 SGHTA and CDR2 FQGNSA. This CDR3 reads CASSFDRLWEQYF. The CDR3 nucleotides read TGTGCCAGCAGCTTCGACCGTCTCTGGGAGCAGTACTTC.

The CDR3 nucleotides are TGTGCCAGCAGCTTAGAGGGGGGCTATGGCTACACCTTC. Translating gives CASSLEGGYGYTF. The V and J genes are TRBV7-9 and TRBJ1-2; D perhaps matches TRBD1 (6 bases). Germline V gene sequence: CDR1 SEHNR, CDR2 FQNEAQ (reference sequence). V shed 1 base and J shed 4 bases, with 7 bases lying between them. There are 13 residues in the CDR3. Looking up the rest from reference TRBV7-9 and TRBJ1-2 gives the full variable domain: DTGVSQNPRHKITKRGQNVTFRCDPISEHNRLYWYRQTLGQGPEFLTYFQNEAQLEKSRLLSDRFSAERPKGSFSTLEIQRTEQGDSAMYLCASSLEGGYGYTFGSGTRLTVV.

The rearrangement links TRBV13 to TRBJ2-3, with 12 nucleotides matching TRBD2. This CDR3 contains 16 residues. Trimming cost V 5 bases and J 6 bases; bases outside gene matches: 9. Germline V gene data show CDR1 as PRHDT and CDR2 as FYEKMQ (reference sequence). The CDR3 reads CASSPRLAGESDTQYF. As DNA, the CDR3 is TGTGCCAGCAGCCCCAGACTAGCGGGAGAATCGGATACGCAGTATTTT.

The chain joins TRBV19 to TRBJ2-1; D unclear. The CDR3 has 12 residues. Trimming shortened V by 3 bases and J by 4 bases, and 4 bases separated the two germline ends. Germline values: CDR1 LNHDA, CDR2 SQIVND (reference sequence). CDR3 sequence: CASSMGYNEQFF. The DNA for the CDR3 is TGTGCCAGTAGTATGGGTTACAATGAGCAGTTCTTC.

V usage is TRBV7-6 and J usage is TRBJ2-1; unclear D gene. V lost 5 bases to trimming and J lost 6 bases, with 14 bases between them. Germline lookup yields CDR1 SGHVS and CDR2 FNYEAQ. There are 14 residues in the CDR3. In DNA form, the CDR3 reads TGTGCCAGCAGCAAGGACCTAGGAGCCAATGAGCAGTTCTTC. Translation gives CASSKDLGANEQFF.

The rearrangement uses TRBV19 and TRBJ2-2, with 7 bases matching TRBD2. The V and J ends lost 6 bases and 1 base, in that order; junction bases with no gene match: 8. Germline V gene lookup returns CDR1 LNHDA and CDR2 SQIVND (reference sequence). The CDR3 length is 16 residues. The DNA of the CDR3 is TGTGCCAGTAGGGGGATAGCGGGCCTGAACACCGGGGAGCTGTTTTTT. The encoded protein is CASRGIAGLNTGELFF. Combining the CDR3 with reference TRBV19 and TRBJ2-2 gives the whole variable domain DGGITQSPKYLFRKEGQNVTLSCEQNLNHDAMYWYRQDPGQGLRLIYYSQIVNDFQKGDIAEGYSVSREKKESFPLTVTSAQKNPTAFYLCASRGIAGLNTGELFFGEGSRLTVL.

The rearrangement links TRBV9 to TRBJ2-2; possibly TRBD2 for D (5 bases). The V gene lost 3 bases and the J gene lost 5 bases, with 11 bases spanning the gap. This CDR3 is built from 14 residues. CDR1 is SGDLS and CDR2 is YYNGEE in the germline V gene. The CDR3 is CASSERRRTGELFF. Written as DNA, the CDR3 is TGTGCCAGCAGCGAGAGGAGGCGGACCGGGGAGCTGTTTTTT.

J is TRBJ2-5 and V is TRBV25-1, with 7 positions matching TRBD2. The CDR3 consists of 14 residues. The germline V gene has CDR1 MGHDK and CDR2 SYGVNS. V lost 6 bases to trimming and J lost 0 bases; unmatched junction nucleotides: 4. CDR3 nucleotide sequence: TGTGCCAGCAGCACTAGCGCGTACCAAGAGACCCAGTACTTC. The encoded protein is CASSTSAYQETQYF.

This chain joins TRBV30 and TRBJ1-5, with 10 bases matching TRBD1. The CDR3 is 15 residues long. CDR1 is GTSNPN, CDR2 SVGIG, per germline (reference sequence). The ends lost 0 bases at V and 4 bases at J; junction bases unmatched: 3. CDR3 in DNA: TGTGCCTGGAGTGTAGGACAGGGGGGGAATCAGCCCCAGCATTTT. This codes for CAWSVGQGGNQPQHF.

The chain uses TRBV9 and TRBJ2-1; 7 nucleotides align to TRBD1. Germline CDR1 reads SGDLS; CDR2 reads YYNGEE. CDR3 length: 16 amino acids. Losses at the gene ends were 4 bases for V and 6 bases for J; bases not matched to a gene: 13. Here the CDR3 reads CASSSKDRVLVNEQFF. CDR3 sequence (DNA): TGTGCCAGCAGCTCGAAAGACAGGGTCCTTGTCAATGAGCAGTTCTTC.

The chain has TRBV7-9 and TRBJ2-3, with 9 nucleotides matching TRBD2. Germline CDR1 and CDR2: SEHNR and FQNEAQ (reference sequence). The CDR3 has 15 residues. The V and J ends lost 6 bases and 4 bases, in that order; junction bases with no gene match: 8. The CDR3 DNA reads as TGTGCCAGCAGTTCCGTGGCGGGAGGGGCAGATACGCAGTATTTT. Protein sequence: CASSSVAGGADTQYF.